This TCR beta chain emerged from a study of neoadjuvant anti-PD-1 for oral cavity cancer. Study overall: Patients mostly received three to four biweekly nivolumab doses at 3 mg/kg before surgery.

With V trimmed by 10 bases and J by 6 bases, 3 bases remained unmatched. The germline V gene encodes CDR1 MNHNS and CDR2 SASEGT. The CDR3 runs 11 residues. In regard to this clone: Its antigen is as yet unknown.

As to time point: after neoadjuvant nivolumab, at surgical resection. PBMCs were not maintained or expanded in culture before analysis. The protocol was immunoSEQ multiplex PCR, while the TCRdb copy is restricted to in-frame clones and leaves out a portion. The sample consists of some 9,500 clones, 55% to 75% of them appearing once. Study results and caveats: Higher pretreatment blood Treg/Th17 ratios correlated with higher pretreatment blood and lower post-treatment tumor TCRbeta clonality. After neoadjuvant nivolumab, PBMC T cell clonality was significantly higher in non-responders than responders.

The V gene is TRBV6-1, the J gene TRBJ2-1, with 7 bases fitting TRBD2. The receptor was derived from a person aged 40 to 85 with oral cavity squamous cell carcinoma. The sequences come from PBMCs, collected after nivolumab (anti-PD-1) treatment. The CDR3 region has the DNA TGTGCCACCCCTAGCGGCAATGAGCAGTTCTTC. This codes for CATPSGNEQFF.